This T cell receptor (beta chain) was sequenced for a study of post-analysis software for immune sequencing data. Study-wide background: Relapsing-remitting, secondary progressive and progressive-relapsing forms made up the multiple sclerosis disease courses. Study findings and constraints: F measure clustering grouped samples strongly by preparation batch. Included in a set of roughly 5 TRBV segments more frequent in patients than controls were TRBV5-6, TRBV5-1 and TRBV20-1. Relative to controls, patients with multiple sclerosis showed significantly lower normalized Chao1 diversity.

CDR1 is SGHDT, CDR2 YYEEEE, per germline. This CDR3 has 14 residues. Notes on this clonotype: Its antigen is unknown. The junction departs from the called germline gene at one end, perhaps through a read error.

Unique molecular identifiers were built into the TCR beta cDNA libraries. The T cell input of roughly 1 to 11 million gave about half a million cDNA molecules. One entry per CDR3 protein results from TCRdb running MiXCR on the PCR reads. This sample has about 770,000 distinct CDR3 sequences; 40% to 55% occur once, and the top ten carry approximately 4.4%. The origin of this receptor is a girl aged 5-17 years with multiple sclerosis. Sequenced material: blood. The rearrangement joins TRBV5-6 to TRBJ2-3, with D possibly being TRBD1 (5 bases). CDR3 sequence (DNA): TGTGCCTGCAGCCCCGACAGAAGCACAGATACGCAGTATTTT. Translation gives CACSPDRSTDTQYF.